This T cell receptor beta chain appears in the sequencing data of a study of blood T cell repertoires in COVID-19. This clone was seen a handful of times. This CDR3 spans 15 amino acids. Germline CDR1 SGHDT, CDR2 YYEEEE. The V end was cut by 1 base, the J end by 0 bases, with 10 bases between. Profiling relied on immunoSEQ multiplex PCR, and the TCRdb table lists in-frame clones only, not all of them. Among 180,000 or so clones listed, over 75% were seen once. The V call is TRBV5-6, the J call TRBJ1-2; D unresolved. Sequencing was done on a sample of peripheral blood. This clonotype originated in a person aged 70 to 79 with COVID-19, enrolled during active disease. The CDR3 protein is CASSLWARSNYGYTF. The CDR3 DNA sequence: TGTGCCAGCAGCTTGTGGGCAAGATCTAACTATGGCTACACCTTC.